These 32 T cell receptor beta chains were all obtained from the same sample, sequenced in a study of blood T cell repertoires in COVID-19. Sequenced by immunoSEQ multiplex PCR; TCRdb stores in-frame clones only, minus some. The sample contains more than 300,000 clones, 70% to 90% of which appear only once. The sample comprised PBMCs or T cells enriched from blood (not recorded which). Receptors originate from a woman aged 25 to 39 who had recovered from COVID-19.

The rearrangement links TRBV19 to TRBJ2-2; 8 nucleotides match TRBD1. The CDR3 covers 14 residues. The germline gives CDR1 LNHDA, CDR2 SQIVND (reference sequence). The trim removed 5 bases at V and 4 bases at J, leaving 3 bases unmatched. CDR3 DNA sequence: TGTGCCAGTAGTGAGACAGGGGTCACCGGGGAGCTGTTTTTT. It is translated as CASSETGVTGELFF.

The chain has TRBV19 and TRBJ1-3; a weak D match, TRBD1 (6 bases). The CDR3 runs to 15 residues. The germline V gene encodes CDR1 LNHDA and CDR2 SQIVND (reference sequence). Deletions cut 6 bases from V and 4 bases from J, with 16 bases between. This CDR3 is CASRPGGGFGNTIYF. CDR3 DNA sequence: TGTGCCAGTAGGCCCGGGGGGGGCTTCGGAAACACCATATATTTT.

The gene calls are TRBV24-1 and TRBJ2-7; D is undetermined. In germline, CDR1 is KGHDR, CDR2 SFDVKD. This CDR3 comprises 14 residues. Trimming removed 1 base from V and 3 bases from J, with 9 bases in between. CDR3: CATSDLVRRYEQYF. Here the CDR3 DNA reads TGTGCCACCAGTGATTTAGTCAGGCGCTACGAGCAGTACTTC.

The genes are TRBV13 and TRBJ1-2; a possible D gene is TRBD1 (6 bases). The CDR3 has 16 amino acids. V was trimmed by 3 bases and J by 3 bases, leaving 17 bases between them. Per germline, CDR1 PRHDT and CDR2 FYEKMQ (reference sequence). The CDR3 loop is CASSFGATGTDYGYTF. The DNA for the CDR3 is TGTGCCAGCAGCTTTGGGGCAACAGGGACCGACTATGGCTACACCTTC.

The chain uses TRBV4-2 and TRBJ1-1; TRBD1 aligns across 10 bases. The V gene's germline CDR1 is LGHNA and CDR2 YNFKEQ. The CDR3 has 13 residues. V lost 5 bases and J lost 7; bases outside the gene matches: 4. CDR3 region: CASSARTGGEAFF. CDR3 nucleotide sequence: TGTGCCAGCAGCGCTCGGACAGGGGGTGAAGCTTTCTTT.

Only one count was recorded for this clone. V is TRBV6-5 and J is TRBJ1-1; D might be TRBD1 (5 bases). This CDR3 spans 13 amino acids. Germline CDR1 and CDR2: MNHEY and SVGAGI. V was cut by 2 bases and J by 6 bases, with 10 bases left in between. The CDR3 DNA follows: TGTGCCAGCAGTTACGGGGCAGCTTCTGAAGCTTTCTTT. Translation gives CASSYGAASEAFF.

This chain uses TRBV27 with TRBJ1-3; unclear D gene. The germline V gene has CDR1 MNHEY and CDR2 SMNVEV (reference sequence). The CDR3 spans 15 residues. V lost 4 bases, J lost 0 bases, and 10 bases lay in between. The CDR3 sequence: CASSSAGSSGNTIYF. The CDR3 nucleotides read TGTGCCAGCAGTTCTGCGGGGAGCTCTGGAAACACCATATATTTT.

The CDR3, as DNA: TGTGCCAGCAGAAAACAGGGCTCTGAGCAGTTCTTC. The encoded protein is CASRKQGSEQFF. The chain employs TRBV6-5 and TRBJ2-1; tentatively, D is TRBD1 (6 bases). The germline V gene encodes CDR1 MNHEY and CDR2 SVGAGI. The CDR3 has 12 amino acids. Trimming took off 6 bases at V and 9 bases at J, with 12 bases between the two ends.

This chain connects TRBV4-1 to TRBJ2-5; 10 bases map to TRBD2. V shed 0 bases, J shed 4 bases, and the junction held 8 bases outside the gene matches. The length of the CDR3 is 17 residues. Germline V gene sequence: CDR1 MGHRA, CDR2 YSYEKL. Here the CDR3 DNA reads TGCGCCAGCAGCCAAGACGGGGAACTAGCGGGAACAGAGACCCAGTACTTC. The encoded protein is CASSQDGELAGTETQYF.

The V and J genes are TRBV7-2 and TRBJ1-2; D is ambiguous. Germline CDR1 is SGHTA and CDR2 is FQGNSA. V lost 7 bases, J lost 4 bases, and 19 bases lay in between. This CDR3 has 15 amino acids. CDR3 nucleotide sequence: TGTGCCAGCACCCTGGGATACCGGGAGGGCTATGGCTACACCTTC. Amino acids: CASTLGYREGYGYTF.

This clone is a singleton in its sample. The V and J genes are TRBV11-3 and TRBJ2-7, with TRBD2 identical over 8 bases. This CDR3 comprises 14 residues. Germline assignment: CDR1 SGHNT and CDR2 YENEEA. The trim removed 5 bases at V and 6 bases at J, leaving 9 bases unmatched. CDR3 loop: CASSHGLASVEQYF. CDR3 sequence (DNA): TGTGCCAGCAGCCACGGACTAGCTAGTGTCGAGCAGTACTTC. Drawing the rest from reference TRBV11-3 and TRBJ2-7, the complete variable domain is EAGVVQSPRYKIIEKKQPVAFWCNPISGHNTLYWYLQNLGQGPELLIRYENEEAVDDSQLPKDRFSAERLKGVDSTLKIQPAELGDSAVYLCASSHGLASVEQYFGPGTRLTVT.

The chain is built from TRBV5-1 and TRBJ1-3; no reliable D call. Trimming cost V 3 bases and J 3 bases, with 10 bases left between them. Germline CDR1 and CDR2: SGHRS and YFSETQ. The CDR3 loop spans 14 amino acids. The CDR3: CASSSRGDGNTIYF. The CDR3 bases are TGCGCCAGCAGCTCCCGCGGAGATGGAAACACCATATATTTT.

This sequence joins TRBV5-6 and TRBJ1-5; perhaps TRBD1 as D (6 bases). Germline CDR1 SGHDT, CDR2 YYEEEE. The CDR3 spans 15 residues. Trimming took 0 bases from V and 5 from J, leaving 12 bases between them. CDR3 protein: CASSLGGGWDQPQHF. The CDR3 coding sequence is TGTGCCAGCAGCTTGGGAGGGGGTTGGGATCAGCCCCAGCATTTT.

J is TRBJ1-3 and V is TRBV30, with D unclear. CDR1 is GTSNPN, CDR2 SVGIG, per germline (reference sequence). The CDR3 spans 13 residues. V was cut by 3 bases and J by 0 bases, with 6 bases left in between. CDR3 bases: TGTGCCTGGAGAAGAGACTCTGGAAACACCATATATTTT. Translating gives CAWRRDSGNTIYF. The complete variable domain, with remaining parts taken from reference TRBV30 and TRBJ1-3, reads SQTIHQWPATLVQPVGSPLSLECTVEGTSNPNLYWYRQAAGRGLQLLFYSVGIGQISSEVPQNLSASRPQDRQFILSSKKLLLSDSGFYLCAWRRDSGNTIYFGEGSWLTVV.

Worth noting for this clone: At the DNA level, this CDR3 is encoded by other sequences in the same sample as well. The gene calls are TRBV7-2 and TRBJ1-1; weak D call: TRBD1 (5 bases). Germline V gene sequence: CDR1 SGHTA, CDR2 FQGNSA. The CDR3 loop spans 13 amino acids. V was cut by 4 bases and J by 1 base, with 7 bases left in between. The CDR3 nucleotides read TGTGCCAGCAGCTCCGACAGGAACACTGAAGCTTTCTTT. As protein: CASSSDRNTEAFF. The full variable domain, its missing parts supplied by reference TRBV7-2 and TRBJ1-1, is GAGVSQSPSNKVTEKGKDVELRCDPISGHTALYWYRQSLGQGLEFLIYFQGNSAPDKSGLPSDRFSAERTGGSVSTLTIQRTQQEDSAVYLCASSSDRNTEAFFGQGTRLTVV.

V and J are TRBV19 and TRBJ2-1; 8 nucleotides match TRBD1. The V gene end was trimmed by 5 bases and the J gene end by 8 bases; junction bases not matched to a gene: 8. CDR3 length equals 14 residues. The V gene's germline CDR1 is LNHDA and CDR2 SQIVND (reference sequence). CDR3 nucleotide sequence: TGTGCCAGTAGTGTCCAGGGGGCACGGTATGAGCAGTTCTTC. Translation gives CASSVQGARYEQFF.

The chain links TRBV7-8 to TRBJ1-3, with TRBD1 matching 8 bases. Germline V lookup: CDR1 SGHVS, CDR2 FQNEAQ. Trimming removed 8 bases from V and 2 bases from J; junction bases left unmatched: 5. CDR3 length equals 14 residues. CDR3 nucleotide sequence: TGTGCCAGCGAGCAGACAGGGGCTGGAAACACCATATATTTT. Its translation: CASEQTGAGNTIYF. Supplemented by reference TRBV7-8 and TRBJ1-3, the full variable domain reads GAGVSQSPRYKVAKRGQDVALRCDPISGHVSLFWYQQALGQGPEFLTYFQNEAQLDKSGLPSDRFFAERPEGSVSTLKIQRTQQEDSAVYLCASEQTGAGNTIYFGEGSWLTVV.

This clone was counted once. The chain has TRBV4-2 and TRBJ1-2; D possibly corresponds to TRBD1 (5 bases). V was clipped by 3 bases and J by 8 bases, with 13 bases between them. This CDR3 has 13 residues. Germline CDR1 and CDR2: LGHNA and YNFKEQ. This CDR3 reads CASSQGGKRGYTF. CDR3 sequence (DNA): TGTGCCAGCAGCCAGGGGGGGAAAAGGGGCTACACCTTC.

The rearrangement joins TRBV7-3 to TRBJ1-1, with 8 positions matching TRBD1. With V trimmed by 2 bases and J by 8 bases, 1 base remained unmatched. This CDR3 has 12 amino acids. Germline V gene lookup returns CDR1 SGHTA and CDR2 FQGTGA. DNA of the CDR3: TGTGCCAGCAGCTTAGACAGGGGCGAAGCTTTCTTT. It encodes CASSLDRGEAFF.

The genes are TRBV5-4 and TRBJ2-7; D is uncertain. Germline CDR1 SGHNT, CDR2 YYREEE (reference sequence). The CDR3 consists of 14 residues. The V end was cut by 0 bases, the J end by 6 bases, with 13 bases between. The CDR3 bases are TGTGCCAGCAGCTTGGGATCCCCACTAACCGAGCAGTACTTC. The encoded protein is CASSLGSPLTEQYF.

V gene TRBV18 combines with J gene TRBJ2-1; the match to TRBD2 covers 9 bases. Germline V lookup: CDR1 KGHSH, CDR2 LQKENI. The trim removed 3 bases at V and 8 bases at J, leaving 8 bases unmatched. CDR3 length equals 15 residues. The CDR3 DNA follows: TGTGCCAGCTCACCTCCGGGACTAGCCGGTTATGAGCAGTTCTTC. It codes for CASSPPGLAGYEQFF.

The chain is built from TRBV18 and TRBJ2-5; 7 nucleotides agree with TRBD1. The germline CDR1 and CDR2 sequences are KGHSH and LQKENI. The CDR3 spans 14 residues. J was trimmed by 5 bases and V by 1 base; bases with no gene match: 4. The CDR3 DNA sequence: TGTGCCAGCTCACCACGATCAGGGGGTGAGACCCAGTACTTC. It specifies CASSPRSGGETQYF. The full variable domain, its missing parts supplied by reference TRBV18 and TRBJ2-5, is NAGVMQNPRHLVRRRGQEARLRCSPMKGHSHVYWYRQLPEEGLKFMVYLQKENIIDESGMPKERFSAEFPKEGPSILRIQQVVRGDSAAYFCASSPRSGGETQYFGPGTRLLVL.

V and J are TRBV18 and TRBJ1-3; 8 bases map to TRBD1. V shed 3 bases, J shed 0 bases, and the junction held 4 bases outside the gene matches. The CDR3 has 16 residues. Germline V lookup: CDR1 KGHSH, CDR2 LQKENI. The CDR3 protein is CASSPPGQDSGNTIYF. DNA of the CDR3: TGTGCCAGCTCACCTCCGGGACAGGACTCTGGAAACACCATATATTTT.

V gene TRBV7-8 combines with J gene TRBJ1-2; TRBD1 is a possible D gene (6 bases). The CDR3 spans 14 residues. Germline loops: CDR1 SGHVS, CDR2 FQNEAQ. V was cut by 5 bases and J by 6 bases, with 16 bases left in between. The CDR3 loop is CASSPTGTIDGYTF. The CDR3 coding sequence is TGTGCCAGCAGCCCCACCGGGACAATCGATGGCTACACCTTC.

The V gene is TRBV5-6, the J gene TRBJ1-1, with no clear D. V shed 5 bases and J shed 1 base, with 9 bases lying between them. The CDR3 totals 13 residues. CDR1 and CDR2 (germline): SGHDT, YYEEEE. Here the CDR3 reads CASSPVGNTEAFF. CDR3 DNA sequence: TGTGCCAGCAGTCCCGTCGGGAACACTGAAGCTTTCTTT.

V usage is TRBV4-2 and J usage is TRBJ1-1; the D gene is possibly TRBD1 (5 bases). Germline CDR1 and CDR2: LGHNA and YNFKEQ. The CDR3 length is 15 residues. The V end lost 4 bases, the J end lost 3 bases, and 15 bases lay between the germline ends. The DNA for the CDR3 is TGTGCCAGCAGCCCGTCGGGGGGGGTGGACACTGAAGCTTTCTTT. Encoded protein: CASSPSGGVDTEAFF.

The chain is built from TRBV19 and TRBJ1-2; weak D call: TRBD1 (6 bases). V gave up 5 bases and J gave up 7 bases, with 23 bases separating them. The CDR3 is 16 residues long. Germline V lookup: CDR1 LNHDA, CDR2 SQIVND (reference sequence). The CDR3 loop is CASSPDRRPQHIGYTF. CDR3 in DNA: TGTGCCAGTAGTCCCGACAGGAGGCCCCAACATATTGGCTACACCTTC.

The chain has TRBV12-3 or TRBV12-4 and TRBJ2-7, with D possibly matching TRBD2 (6 bases). This CDR3 is 12 amino acids long. V was clipped by 7 bases and J by 4 bases, with 11 bases between them. The CDR3 DNA reads as TGTGCCAGCACCCTCGGGACTTACGAGCAGTACTTC. It is translated as CASTLGTYEQYF.

This chain links TRBV7-9 with TRBJ1-1; possible D gene TRBD1, 6 bases. The CDR3 has 16 amino acids. CDR1 is SEHNR, CDR2 FQNEAQ, per germline (reference sequence). Trimming pared 1 base from V and 2 bases from J, leaving 14 bases between. The CDR3, as DNA: TGTGCCAGCAGCTTAGAACAGGGTAGGGGAAACACTGAAGCTTTCTTT. It translates to CASSLEQGRGNTEAFF.

This rearrangement joins TRBV2 to TRBJ2-4; D is unresolved. The V end was cut by 6 bases, the J end by 9 bases, with 18 bases between. This CDR3 has 14 amino acids. Per the germline V gene, CDR1 is SNHLY and CDR2 is FYNNEI. DNA for the CDR3: TGTGCCAGCAGGAGAGAAACCCGCTCCGGCATTCAGTACTTC. Its protein product is CASRRETRSGIQYF.

The chain couples TRBV19 to TRBJ1-5; D perhaps matches TRBD1 (5 bases). CDR1 and CDR2 (germline): LNHDA, SQIVND (reference sequence). V dropped 6 bases and J dropped 2 bases, with 14 bases sitting between them. The CDR3 is 15 residues long. In DNA, the CDR3 is TGTGCCAGTAGGCCCACGGGGGTGGGCAATCAGCCCCAGCATTTT. Its protein is CASRPTGVGNQPQHF.

V usage is TRBV3-1 (or the pseudogene TRBV3-2) and J usage is TRBJ1-2, with 7 bases matching TRBD1. V was pared by 0 bases and J by 8 bases, with 15 bases of the junction left unmatched. The CDR3 is 17 amino acids. Germline CDR1 reads LGHDT; CDR2 reads YNNKEL (reference sequence). CDR3 nucleotides: TGTGCCAGCAGCCAAGAAAATCTTGGGCAGGGGGTAGGCGGCTACACCTTC. This codes for CASSQENLGQGVGGYTF.